This paragraph reports one T cell receptor (beta chain). Its antigen is as yet unknown. The source of the sample is a study of T cell responses to AZD1222 COVID-19 vaccine. Notes on the study in general: Samples come after the peak T cell response, not at day 14. Only 5 to 7 AZD1222 recipients tested seropositive at baseline.

The CDR3 consists of 13 residues. Trimming removed 5 bases at V and 8 bases at J, with 10 bases between. Germline-derived CDR1 and CDR2 are WNHNN and SYGVQD (reference sequence). Profiled with immunoSEQ multiplex PCR; TCRdb holds only in-frame clones, not every one. This repertoire shows about 130,000 clones, 85% to 95% found once; its top ten account for roughly 0.91%. The chain is built from TRBV10-1 and TRBJ1-6, with a weak D call TRBD1 (6 bases). The material was peripheral blood, obtained on day 0 of AZD1222 vaccination. This TCR was sampled from an adult in good health. The CDR3 reads CASSPGQYSPLHF. The CDR3 DNA follows: TGCGCCAGCAGTCCAGGACAGTATTCACCCCTCCACTTT.